This is a list of T cell receptor beta chains from one sample in a study of T cell responses to AZD1222 COVID-19 vaccine. Some clones are missing from TCRdb's copy, which holds only in-frame ones; the method was immunoSEQ multiplex PCR. The table includes approximately 180,000 clones, approximately 94% detected once. Sequences were derived from peripheral blood, sampled on day 0 of AZD1222 vaccination. These receptors all come from an adult in good health. Each CDR3 is given with its conserved first and last residue. Fields, in order: J gene, D gene, V gene, clone size, CDR3 DNA, CDR3 protein. A D gene is named only where the DNA matches it firmly. Size values are once, few and many counts, or a class for expanded clones, and some rows have none.

J gene: TRBJ2-7; D gene: TRBD1; V gene: TRBV6-1; clone size: -; CDR3 DNA: TGTGCCAGCAGTGAAGCGGACAGGGCTTACGAGCAGTACTTC; CDR3 protein: CASSEADRAYEQYF
J gene: TRBJ2-3; D gene: -; V gene: TRBV27; clone size: -; CDR3 DNA: TGTGCCAGCAGTCCAATGGCTAATACGCAGTATTTT; CDR3 protein: CASSPMANTQYF
J gene: TRBJ2-2; D gene: -; V gene: TRBV5-1; clone size: -; CDR3 DNA: TGCGCCAGCAGCTTGGGAGGGCGAGCCACCGGGGAGCTGTTTTTT; CDR3 protein: CASSLGGRATGELFF
J gene: TRBJ1-2; D gene: -; V gene: TRBV28; clone size: -; CDR3 DNA: TGTGCCAGCAGTTTAGGGGAGGACGGGCGAGGCTACACCTTC; CDR3 protein: CASSLGEDGRGYTF
J gene: TRBJ2-7; D gene: -; V gene: TRBV5-4; clone size: -; CDR3 DNA: TGTGCCAGCAGCCAAGGGACCTCCCCCTACGAGCAGTACTTC; CDR3 protein: CASSQGTSPYEQYF
J gene: TRBJ2-1; D gene: -; V gene: TRBV19; clone size: -; CDR3 DNA: TGTGCCAGTAGTATCTTGGCCTTGGAGACCAGCCCCAGAAATGAGCAGTTCTTC; CDR3 protein: CASSILALETSPRNEQFF
J gene: TRBJ2-2; D gene: -; V gene: TRBV18; clone size: -; CDR3 DNA: TGTGCCAGCTCGCCTTTGGGGTCTTTGGCGGTAGCGACGAACACCGGGGAGCTGTTTTTT; CDR3 protein: CASSPLGSLAVATNTGELFF
J gene: TRBJ1-4; D gene: TRBD1; V gene: TRBV7-9; clone size: -; CDR3 DNA: TGTGCCAGCAGCCCAGGGCAGGGGGCAACTAATGAAAAACTGTTTTTT; CDR3 protein: CASSPGQGATNEKLFF
J gene: TRBJ2-2; D gene: -; V gene: TRBV5-1; clone size: -; CDR3 DNA: TGCGCCAGCAGCTTGGGTTTTGGCACCGGGGAGCTGTTTTTT; CDR3 protein: CASSLGFGTGELFF
J gene: TRBJ2-3; D gene: TRBD2; V gene: TRBV10-1; clone size: -; CDR3 DNA: TGCGCCAGCAGTGAGTGGGGACTAGCGGGAGGGCCTGGAGATACGCAGTATTTT; CDR3 protein: CASSEWGLAGGPGDTQYF
J gene: TRBJ1-1; D gene: TRBD1; V gene: TRBV23-1; clone size: -; CDR3 DNA: TGCGCCAGCAGTCAATCAGGACAGGGGGGGGAAGCTTTCTTT; CDR3 protein: CASSQSGQGGEAFF
J gene: TRBJ1-6; D gene: TRBD1; V gene: TRBV14; clone size: -; CDR3 DNA: TGTGCCAGCAGCCCGCTAGGGACAGGGACTTCACCCCTCCACTTT; CDR3 protein: CASSPLGTGTSPLHF
J gene: TRBJ2-1; D gene: -; V gene: TRBV13; clone size: -; CDR3 DNA: TGTGCCAGCAGCTTAGGCCTCCAGGCAGACCGGCGGTTCTTC; CDR3 protein: CASSLGLQADRRFF
J gene: TRBJ1-2; D gene: TRBD1; V gene: TRBV18; clone size: -; CDR3 DNA: TGTGCCAGCTCATCGGACAGGGTCAATGGCTACACCTTC; CDR3 protein: CASSSDRVNGYTF
J gene: TRBJ1-1; D gene: -; V gene: TRBV4-2; clone size: -; CDR3 DNA: TGTGCCAGCAGCCAAGAGAAGGGACGGAACACTGAAGCTTTCTTT; CDR3 protein: CASSQEKGRNTEAFF
J gene: TRBJ2-7; D gene: -; V gene: TRBV27; clone size: -; CDR3 DNA: TGTGCCAGCAGTTTAACAGGGCCCGAGGGGGTATACGAGCAGTACTTC; CDR3 protein: CASSLTGPEGVYEQYF
J gene: TRBJ1-1; D gene: -; V gene: TRBV7-6; clone size: -; CDR3 DNA: TGTGCCAGCAGCTTAGGGGCAGGACCTAACACTGAAGCTTTCTTT; CDR3 protein: CASSLGAGPNTEAFF
J gene: TRBJ2-3; D gene: TRBD2; V gene: TRBV29-1; clone size: -; CDR3 DNA: TGCAGCGTTCCGGGACTAGCGGGGCCCACAGATACGCAGTATTTT; CDR3 protein: CSVPGLAGPTDTQYF
J gene: TRBJ1-2; D gene: TRBD1; V gene: TRBV9; clone size: -; CDR3 DNA: TGTGCCAGCAGCGGACAGGGCAGCGCAGTGGGGTATGGCTACACCTTC; CDR3 protein: CASSGQGSAVGYGYTF
J gene: TRBJ2-7; D gene: -; V gene: TRBV20-1; clone size: once; CDR3 DNA: TGCAGTGCTAGTGAAGGCTCGAGCTCCTACGAGCAGTACTTC; CDR3 protein: CSASEGSSSYEQYF
J gene: TRBJ2-3; D gene: TRBD2; V gene: TRBV27; clone size: -; CDR3 DNA: TGTGCCAGCAGTCCGGGGACTAGCGGAGGCACAGATACGCAGTATTTT; CDR3 protein: CASSPGTSGGTDTQYF
J gene: TRBJ2-3; D gene: -; V gene: TRBV14; clone size: -; CDR3 DNA: TGTGCCAGCAGCCTCCTCGGAACAGATACGCAGTATTTT; CDR3 protein: CASSLLGTDTQYF
J gene: TRBJ1-2; D gene: -; V gene: TRBV24-1; clone size: -; CDR3 DNA: TGTGCCACCAGTGACCCTGGGACTGATGGCTACACCTTC; CDR3 protein: CATSDPGTDGYTF
J gene: TRBJ2-3; D gene: -; V gene: TRBV5-1; clone size: -; CDR3 DNA: TGCGCCAGCAGCCAGGGGAGGTCTAGCACAGATACGCAGTATTTT; CDR3 protein: CASSQGRSSTDTQYF
J gene: TRBJ2-1; D gene: -; V gene: TRBV5-1; clone size: -; CDR3 DNA: TGCGCCAGCAGCCCAGGGCTCACCCCTGGGGGACTCCAGGTCGGCAATGAGCAGTTCTTC; CDR3 protein: CASSPGLTPGGLQVGNEQFF
J gene: TRBJ1-3; D gene: TRBD1; V gene: TRBV30; clone size: -; CDR3 DNA: TGTGCCTGTCGGGACAGGGCGGCTGGAAACACCATATATTTT; CDR3 protein: CACRDRAAGNTIYF
J gene: TRBJ2-1; D gene: TRBD2; V gene: TRBV12-5; clone size: -; CDR3 DNA: TGTGCTAGTGGTTTGGGGCTAGCGGGGAATGAGCAGTTCTTC; CDR3 protein: CASGLGLAGNEQFF
J gene: TRBJ1-2; D gene: TRBD1; V gene: TRBV5-1; clone size: -; CDR3 DNA: TGCGCCAGCGCAATCGATCAACAGGGGTATGGCTACACCTTC; CDR3 protein: CASAIDQQGYGYTF
J gene: TRBJ1-5; D gene: -; V gene: TRBV6-5; clone size: few; CDR3 DNA: TGTGCCAGCAGCCTCGGACCTCCGAGCAATCAGCCCCAGCATTTT; CDR3 protein: CASSLGPPSNQPQHF
J gene: TRBJ2-2; D gene: -; V gene: TRBV7-9; clone size: once; CDR3 DNA: TGTGCCAGCAGCCCACCGCAGGGAGGCGGGGAGCTGTTTTTT; CDR3 protein: CASSPPQGGGELFF
J gene: TRBJ2-5; D gene: TRBD1; V gene: TRBV7-9; clone size: -; CDR3 DNA: TGTGCCAGCAGTCGCCTTCCGGGAGGGACAGGGGAAGAGACCCAGTACTTC; CDR3 protein: CASSRLPGGTGEETQYF
J gene: TRBJ2-5; D gene: TRBD1; V gene: TRBV6-5; clone size: -; CDR3 DNA: TGTGCCAGCAGAAACAGGGGAAATGAGACCCAGTACTTC; CDR3 protein: CASRNRGNETQYF
J gene: TRBJ2-5; D gene: -; V gene: TRBV6-6; clone size: -; CDR3 DNA: TGTGCCAGCAGAAGTCCTGGGCAGGAGACCCAGTACTTC; CDR3 protein: CASRSPGQETQYF
J gene: TRBJ1-1; D gene: -; V gene: TRBV12-3/TRBV12-4; clone size: -; CDR3 DNA: TGTGCCAGCAGCGCCCCCGGGTCCACAAAAGCTTTCTTT; CDR3 protein: CASSAPGSTKAFF
J gene: TRBJ2-5; D gene: -; V gene: TRBV18; clone size: -; CDR3 DNA: TGTGCCAGCTCACCAGTTCCCCAAGAGACCCAGTACTTC; CDR3 protein: CASSPVPQETQYF
J gene: TRBJ2-7; D gene: -; V gene: TRBV5-8; clone size: once; CDR3 DNA: TGTGCCAACCCCCTCCGGGCCCCAGAGGACCACGAGCAGTACTTC; CDR3 protein: CANPLRAPEDHEQYF
J gene: TRBJ1-1; D gene: -; V gene: TRBV9; clone size: -; CDR3 DNA: TGTGCCAGCAGCCGGCAGGGGATTACTGAAGCTTTCTTT; CDR3 protein: CASSRQGITEAFF
J gene: TRBJ2-1; D gene: -; V gene: TRBV7-6; clone size: -; CDR3 DNA: TGTGCCAGCAGCTTAGAGTGGGGCGATGAGCAGTTCTTC; CDR3 protein: CASSLEWGDEQFF
J gene: TRBJ1-5; D gene: -; V gene: TRBV30; clone size: -; CDR3 DNA: TGTGCCTGGAGTCTCCAAGGGACCCAGCCCCAGCATTTT; CDR3 protein: CAWSLQGTQPQHF
J gene: TRBJ2-1; D gene: TRBD2; V gene: TRBV11-3; clone size: -; CDR3 DNA: TGTGCCAGCAGCCCCCCCGCTAGCGGGAGGGCCCTCACCTACAATGAGCAGTTCTTC; CDR3 protein: CASSPPASGRALTYNEQFF